The clone carrying this T cell receptor (beta chain) was counted many times. Its specificity is unknown. This CDR3 comprises 15 residues. Germline V gene lookup returns CDR1 MDHEN and CDR2 SYDVKM. Unmatched junction bases numbered 11, after V lost 6 bases and J lost 5 bases. PBMCs provided sorted CD4+ and CD8+ T cells. The data originate from a study of CD8+ T cells in alopecia areata. Looking at the study overall: At a dose of 5 to 10 mg twice daily, oral tofacitinib was given to treated patients. Study-wide results and caveats: Lesional scalp displayed greater clonality than normal scalp, most notably in alopecia totalis/universalis. TCR sharing was clearer in mice than between patients, perhaps partly owing to patient HLA diversity.

It was cDNA, reverse transcribed from extracted RNA, that served as the sequencing template. Some clones are missing from TCRdb's copy, which holds only in-frame ones; the method was immunoSEQ multiplex PCR. The sample includes 140,000 or so clones, around 51% of them seen just once. The sample was CD4+ T cells sorted from blood, taken at week 0. The sequence was collected from a human donor with alopecia areata. The genes are TRBV28 and TRBJ1-1; 8 bases map to TRBD1. In nucleotides, the CDR3 is TGTGCCAGCAGACCCCAGGGGGCGCGGGGGACTGAAGCTTTCTTT. It specifies CASRPQGARGTEAFF.